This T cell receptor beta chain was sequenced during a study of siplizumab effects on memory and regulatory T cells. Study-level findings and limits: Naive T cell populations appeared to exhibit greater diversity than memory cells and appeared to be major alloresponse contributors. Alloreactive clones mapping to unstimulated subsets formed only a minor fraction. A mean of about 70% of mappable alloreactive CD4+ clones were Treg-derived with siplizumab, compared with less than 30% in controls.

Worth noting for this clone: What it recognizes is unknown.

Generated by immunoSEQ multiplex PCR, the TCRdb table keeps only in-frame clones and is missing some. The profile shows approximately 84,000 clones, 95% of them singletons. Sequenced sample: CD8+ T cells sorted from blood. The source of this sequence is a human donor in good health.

The CDR3 loop reads CASSIQGPGNTIYF. DNA for the CDR3: TGTGCCAGTAGTATCCAGGGTCCTGGAAACACCATATATTTT. This chain connects TRBV19 to TRBJ1-3, with D perhaps TRBD1 (5 bases). The germline V gene encodes CDR1 LNHDA and CDR2 SQIVND (reference sequence). Trimming took 3 bases from V and 2 from J, leaving 8 bases between them. The CDR3 spans 14 residues.